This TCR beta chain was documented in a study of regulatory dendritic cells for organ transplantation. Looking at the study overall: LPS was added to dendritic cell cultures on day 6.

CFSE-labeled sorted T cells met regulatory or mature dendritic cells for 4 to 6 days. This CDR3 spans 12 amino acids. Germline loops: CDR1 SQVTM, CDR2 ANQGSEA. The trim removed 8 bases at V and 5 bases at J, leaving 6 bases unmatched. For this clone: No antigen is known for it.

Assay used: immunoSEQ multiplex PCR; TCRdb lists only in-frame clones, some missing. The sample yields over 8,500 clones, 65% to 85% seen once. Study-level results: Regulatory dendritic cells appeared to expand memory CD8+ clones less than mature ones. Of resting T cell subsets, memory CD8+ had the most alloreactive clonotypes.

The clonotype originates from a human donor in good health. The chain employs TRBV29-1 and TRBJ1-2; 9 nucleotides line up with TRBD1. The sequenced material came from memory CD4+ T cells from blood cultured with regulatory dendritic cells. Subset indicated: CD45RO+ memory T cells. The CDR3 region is CSIGGQGYGYTF. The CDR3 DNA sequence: TGCAGCATTGGAGGACAGGGGTATGGCTACACCTTC. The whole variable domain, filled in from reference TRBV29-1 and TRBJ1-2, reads SAVISQKPSRDICQRGTSLTIQCQVDSQVTMMFWYRQQPGQSLTLIATANQGSEATYESGFVIDKFPISRPNLTFSTLTVSNMSPEDSSIYLCSIGGQGYGYTFGSGTRLTVV.